This TCR beta chain was identified during a study of cytomegalovirus exposure and HLA in healthy donors. CDR1 and CDR2 from the germline V gene are SGHAT and FQNNGV. The CDR3 runs to 14 residues. Trimming shortened V by 1 base and J by 5 bases, and 11 bases separated the two germline ends. With 60 Vbeta and 13 Jbeta primers, the PCR was carried out. TCRdb's copy holds only in-frame clones and misses some; the assay was immunoSEQ multiplex PCR. Here the sample spans around 220,000 clones, around three quarters being singletons. This rearrangement joins TRBV11-2 to TRBJ2-5, with D perhaps TRBD2 (7 bases). This sequence was found in a middle-aged man in good health and CMV-seronegative. Sequencing was performed on PBMCs. The CDR3 sequence is CASSLVGGGETQYF. CDR3 DNA: TGTGCCAGCAGCTTAGTGGGAGGGGGGGAGACCCAGTACTTC.